This TCR beta chain was profiled in a study of Ad26.COV2.S vaccination and SARS-CoV-2 variants. Sample treatment: about 20 received Ad26.COV2.S at low or high dose, single or two shots; roughly 5 received placebo; per-sample allocation not given. Day 63 following the first vaccine or placebo injection was when the samples were taken. Regarding the study as a whole: Non-spike TCR breadth was similar in vaccine and placebo recipients.

CDR3 length: 13 residues. V lost 1 base and J lost 6, with 9 bases in between. The V gene's germline CDR1 is MGHRA and CDR2 YSYEKL. As for this clone: Its antigen remains unidentified.

Method: immunoSEQ multiplex PCR; TCRdb's copy keeps in-frame clones and lacks some. Counted here are approximately 300,000 clones, around four fifths occurring once; the ten biggest clones make up approximately 2.1%. This TCR was sampled from a person aged 18-60 years who received the Ad26.COV2.S COVID-19 vaccine or a placebo. This sequence joins TRBV4-1 and TRBJ1-1; possibly TRBD1 for D (5 bases). The sample was peripheral blood, taken in a trial of Ad26.COV2.S vaccine versus placebo. The CDR3 DNA reads TGCGCCAGCAGCCAAGGACGGGGGGCTGAAGCTTTCTTT. This codes for CASSQGRGAEAFF.